These 31 T cell receptor beta chains were sequenced from one sample in a study of T cells in Graves' hyperthyroidism and ophthalmopathy. RNA transcripts were the template for amplifying TCR beta CDR3 regions. An initial round of RT-PCR targeting the TCR CDR3 relied on the HTBI primer set. In TCRdb, the multiplex PCR reads were re-called with MiXCR into one record per CDR3 protein. This table holds 600,000 or so distinct CDR3 sequences, more than 13% found once. Sequencing was carried out using blood. The receptors stem from a woman younger than 30 with Graves' ophthalmopathy.

The chain is built from TRBV20-1 and TRBJ1-5, with 7 bases lining up with TRBD1. With V trimmed by 0 bases and J by 3 bases, 8 bases remained unmatched. The CDR3 covers 16 residues. Germline values: CDR1 DFQATT, CDR2 SNEGSKA (reference sequence). CDR3 nucleotides: TGCAGTGCTAGAGATATGTCGGGACAGCTCAATCAGCCCCAGCATTTT. Translation gives CSARDMSGQLNQPQHF.

V and J are TRBV29-1 and TRBJ1-5, with D possibly being TRBD1 (5 bases). V was clipped by 6 bases and J by 7 bases, with 16 bases between them. The V gene's germline CDR1 is SQVTM and CDR2 ANQGSEA. This CDR3 has 13 residues. The CDR3: CSVAWGVGQPQHF. CDR3 sequence (DNA): TGCAGCGTGGCATGGGGGGTCGGGCAGCCCCAGCATTTT. Full variable domain (rest looked up from reference TRBV29-1 and TRBJ1-5): SAVISQKPSRDICQRGTSLTIQCQVDSQVTMMFWYRQQPGQSLTLIATANQGSEATYESGFVIDKFPISRPNLTFSTLTVSNMSPEDSSIYLCSVAWGVGQPQHFGDGTRLSIL.

This clonotype was found a few times. The V and J genes are TRBV20-1 and TRBJ2-2; D gene uncertain. This CDR3 comprises 14 residues. Germline V gene lookup returns CDR1 DFQATT and CDR2 SNEGSKA (reference sequence). The V and J ends lost 2 bases and 1 base respectively, with 8 bases between them. The CDR3 is CSARQDGNTGELFF. In nucleotides, the CDR3 is TGCAGTGCTAGACAGGACGGGAACACCGGGGAGCTGTTTTTT.

There are many counts of this clonotype. The chain employs TRBV6-2 or TRBV6-3 and TRBJ2-1; 8 positions match TRBD1. This CDR3 region has 15 residues. From germline, CDR1 is MNHEY and CDR2 SVGEGT. V lost 5 bases, J lost 7 bases, and 10 bases stayed unmatched. The CDR3 bases are TGTGCCAGCAGTCGACGACAGGGGTTTGGGAATGAGCAGTTCTTC. Translation: CASSRRQGFGNEQFF.

This clonotype was observed at least ten times. The V gene is TRBV12-3 or TRBV12-4, the J gene TRBJ2-6; D might be TRBD1 (5 bases). The CDR3 is 13 residues long. V was shortened by 7 bases and J by 2 bases, with 6 bases between the two germline ends. The CDR3, as DNA: TGTGCCAGCAAAGGGGCTGGGGCCAACGTCCTGACTTTC. This sequence encodes CASKGAGANVLTF.

The sample holds many counts of this clonotype. This rearrangement joins TRBV27 to TRBJ2-5, with D tentatively TRBD1 (5 bases). From germline, CDR1 is MNHEY and CDR2 SMNVEV (reference sequence). The V and J ends lost 3 bases and 4 bases respectively, with 18 bases between them. The CDR3 sequence is 16 residues long. The DNA for the CDR3 is TGTGCCAGCAGTTTCCGTAGGGGATCATGGCGAGAGACCCAGTACTTC. Translated: CASSFRRGSWRETQYF.

This clonotype was found many times. V gene TRBV28 combines with J gene TRBJ1-4, with 7 bases fitting TRBD1. V shed 3 bases and J 2 bases; nucleotides not matched to a gene: 18. The CDR3 spans 20 residues. Germline V lookup: CDR1 MDHEN, CDR2 SYDVKM. CDR3 coding DNA: TGTGCCAGCAGTTTCCCGGCCAGGGGGGAGGGGGACAGCACTAATGAAAAACTGTTTTTT. Residues: CASSFPARGEGDSTNEKLFF.

The chain links TRBV4-1 to TRBJ2-7; 10 positions match TRBD1. Per the germline V gene, CDR1 is MGHRA and CDR2 is YSYEKL. CDR3 length equals 16 residues. V lost 1 base, J lost 4 bases, and 7 bases stayed unmatched. CDR3 sequence (DNA): TGCGCCAGCAGCCAAGGAACCGGGACAGGGGTATACGAGCAGTACTTC. As protein: CASSQGTGTGVYEQYF.

V usage is TRBV7-3 and J usage is TRBJ2-3; D is possibly TRBD1 or TRBD2 (5 bases each). CDR3 length equals 17 residues. The germline V gene encodes CDR1 SGHTA and CDR2 FQGTGA. Deletions cut 2 bases from V and 4 bases from J, with 19 bases between. CDR3 in DNA: TGTGCCAGCAGCTTAGGCCAGAACACCGGGGCGGCAGATACGCAGTATTTT. Its translation: CASSLGQNTGAADTQYF.

Many counts were recorded for this clonotype. V is TRBV6-1 and J is TRBJ1-1, with 12 positions matching TRBD1. The V gene's germline CDR1 is MNHNS and CDR2 SASEGT. V lost 6 bases to trimming and J lost 1 base; unmatched junction nucleotides: 3. This CDR3 has 15 amino acids. CDR3 residues: CASRPGQGANTEAFF. The CDR3, as DNA: TGTGCCAGCAGGCCGGGACAGGGGGCGAACACTGAAGCTTTCTTT.

This clonotype showed up many times. The chain carries TRBV3-1 and TRBJ1-2; D ambiguous. Trimming stripped 4 bases from V and 3 bases from J, with 18 bases between. Germline V CDR1 and CDR2: LGHDT, YNNKEL (reference sequence). CDR3 size: 16 residues. The CDR3 reads CASSPSTALTYYGYTF. CDR3 sequence (DNA): TGTGCCAGCAGCCCCTCGACGGCTCTAACCTACTATGGCTACACCTTC.

This clonotype was detected ten times or more. The chain links TRBV15 to TRBJ2-1; D is possibly TRBD2 (6 bases). CDR3 length: 16 residues. The V end was cut by 0 bases, the J end by 6 bases, with 15 bases between. CDR1 LNHNV and CDR2 YYDKDF come from the germline V gene (reference sequence). The CDR3 coding sequence is TGTGCCACCAGCAGAGATGCGACGGGGACTCCCAATGAGCAGTTCTTC. Translating it yields CATSRDATGTPNEQFF. Together with reference TRBV15 and TRBJ2-1, the CDR3 gives the full variable domain: DAMVIQNPRYQVTQFGKPVTLSCSQTLNHNVMYWYQQKSSQAPKLLFHYYDKDFNNEADTPDNFQSRRPNTSFCFLDIRSPGLGDTAMYLCATSRDATGTPNEQFFGPGTRLTVL.

This clonotype was recorded at least ten times. V usage is TRBV12-3 or TRBV12-4 and J usage is TRBJ2-7, with D maybe TRBD1 (5 bases). The CDR3 covers 13 residues. The germline V and J ends were trimmed by 3 bases and 1 base, with 7 bases remaining between them. The CDR3 loop reads CASSFDRSYEQYF. CDR3 sequence (DNA): TGTGCCAGCAGTTTCGACAGATCCTACGAGCAGTACTTC.

This chain uses TRBV4-1 with TRBJ2-3, with D perhaps matching TRBD2 (6 bases). Deletions cut 2 bases from V and 0 bases from J, with 12 bases between. The CDR3 spans 16 residues. CDR1 is MGHRA, CDR2 YSYEKL, per germline. DNA of the CDR3: TGCGCCAGCAGCCAATGGAGTAGCGGAAGCACAGATACGCAGTATTTT. As protein: CASSQWSSGSTDTQYF.

There are many counts of this clonotype. This chain connects TRBV18 to TRBJ2-7, with 7 bases lining up with TRBD1. Germline-derived CDR1 and CDR2 are KGHSH and LQKENI. V lost 0 bases to trimming and J lost 7 bases; unmatched junction nucleotides: 9. This CDR3 contains 15 residues. CDR3: CASSPPRTGPLEQYF. The CDR3 DNA is TGTGCCAGCTCACCACCAAGGACAGGACCCTTGGAGCAGTACTTC. The full variable domain, with the rest looked up from reference TRBV18 and TRBJ2-7, is NAGVMQNPRHLVRRRGQEARLRCSPMKGHSHVYWYRQLPEEGLKFMVYLQKENIIDESGMPKERFSAEFPKEGPSILRIQQVVRGDSAAYFCASSPPRTGPLEQYFGPGTRLTVT.

This clonotype was seen only a few times. The CDR3 sequence is CASSFLIQGMTF. The DNA for the CDR3 is TGTGCCAGCAGTTTCCTTATACAGGGTATGACTTTC. The chain uses TRBV12-3 or TRBV12-4 and TRBJ2-6, with a tentative D call TRBD1 (6 bases). Trimming shortened V by 3 bases and J by 17 bases, and 14 bases separated the two germline ends. CDR3 length equals 12 residues.

This clonotype was detected a few times. The chain recombines TRBV19 with TRBJ2-7, with D perhaps matching TRBD2 (6 bases). In germline, CDR1 is LNHDA, CDR2 SQIVND (reference sequence). The CDR3 has 16 residues. Trimming left V 6 bases short and J 2 bases short, with 20 bases between. The CDR3 DNA sequence: TGTGCCAGTAGCGCCGGAGCCGCGGAGGGAGCCTACGAGCAGTACTTC. As protein: CASSAGAAEGAYEQYF. Using reference TRBV19 and TRBJ2-7 for the parts outside the CDR3, the full variable domain is DGGITQSPKYLFRKEGQNVTLSCEQNLNHDAMYWYRQDPGQGLRLIYYSQIVNDFQKGDIAEGYSVSREKKESFPLTVTSAQKNPTAFYLCASSAGAAEGAYEQYFGPGTRLTVT.

This clonotype appeared many times. This sequence joins TRBV20-1 and TRBJ2-3; D not resolved. Looked up from germline, CDR1 is DFQATT and CDR2 is SNEGSKA (reference sequence). With 3 bases removed from V and 6 bases from J, the gap between germline ends came to 13 bases. The CDR3 extends over 13 amino acids. The CDR3 bases are TGCAGTGCTAGCCCCTGGCCCGAGGATACGCAGTATTTT. This sequence encodes CSASPWPEDTQYF.

The sample holds many counts of this clonotype. V gene TRBV2 combines with J gene TRBJ1-5, with TRBD1 matching 7 bases. This CDR3 contains 14 residues. The V segment lost 8 bases and the J segment 1 base; nucleotides outside the gene matches: 5. Per germline, CDR1 SNHLY and CDR2 FYNNEI. CDR3 residues: CASHTGESNQPQHF. The CDR3, as DNA: TGTGCCAGCCACACAGGGGAGAGCAATCAGCCCCAGCATTTT.

This clonotype was observed many times. V usage is TRBV10-3 and J usage is TRBJ2-3, with 7 bases matching TRBD1. This CDR3 is built from 16 residues. V trimming: 5 bases; J trimming: 3 bases; junction bases outside the gene matches: 11. Germline loops: CDR1 ENHRY, CDR2 SYGVKD. The CDR3 region has the DNA TGTGCCATCAGTTCGACAGGGAGCGATGGGACAGATACGCAGTATTTT. Residues: CAISSTGSDGTDTQYF.

Many counts were recorded for this clonotype. The V and J genes are TRBV12-3 or TRBV12-4 and TRBJ2-3, with D perhaps TRBD1 (6 bases). This CDR3 region has 15 residues. V lost 5 bases and J 4 bases, leaving 16 bases between the germline ends. The DNA for the CDR3 is TGTGCCAGCAGTCCTCCGATCAGGGGCGCAGATACGCAGTATTTT. Translating gives CASSPPIRGADTQYF.

Ten or more counts support this clonotype. The chain is built from TRBV29-1 and TRBJ1-1; D remains ambiguous. V dropped 3 bases and J dropped 1 base, with 15 bases sitting between them. Germline CDR1 and CDR2: SQVTM and ANQGSEA. The CDR3 sequence is 15 residues long. The CDR3 spells CSVEAWFNKNTEAFF. CDR3 nucleotide sequence: TGCAGCGTTGAGGCCTGGTTTAATAAGAACACTGAAGCTTTCTTT.

There are a few counts of this clonotype. The V gene is TRBV15, the J gene TRBJ1-2; 8 bases are shared with TRBD1. The trim removed 4 bases at V and 3 bases at J, leaving 4 bases unmatched. This CDR3 has 14 residues. CDR1 and CDR2 from the germline V gene are LNHNV and YYDKDF (reference sequence). The CDR3 nucleotides are TGTGCCACCAGCACCGGACAGGGCGACTATGGCTACACCTTC. Amino acid sequence: CATSTGQGDYGYTF. Full variable domain (outside the CDR3, taken from reference TRBV15 and TRBJ1-2): DAMVIQNPRYQVTQFGKPVTLSCSQTLNHNVMYWYQQKSSQAPKLLFHYYDKDFNNEADTPDNFQSRRPNTSFCFLDIRSPGLGDTAMYLCATSTGQGDYGYTFGSGTRLTVV.

This clonotype was seen ten or more times. This chain joins TRBV19 and TRBJ1-6; TRBD1 matches at 8 bases. This CDR3 has 13 amino acids. The germline V gene encodes CDR1 LNHDA and CDR2 SQIVND (reference sequence). Trimming removed 5 bases from V and 9 bases from J; junction bases left unmatched: 3. CDR3 amino acids: CASSQGQGSPLHF. CDR3 DNA: TGTGCCAGTAGTCAAGGACAGGGTTCACCCCTCCACTTT.

The chain is built from TRBV25-1 and TRBJ2-1; D not certain. The germline V gene has CDR1 MGHDK and CDR2 SYGVNS. V was clipped by 0 bases and J by 5 bases, with 11 bases between them. This CDR3 region has 15 residues. As DNA, the CDR3 is TGTGCCAGCAGTGAATACCGGGCCCAGCACAATGAGCAGTTCTTC. Encoded protein: CASSEYRAQHNEQFF.

This clonotype was detected ten times or more. The V and J genes are TRBV6-5 and TRBJ1-6; D unresolved. V gave up 2 bases and J gave up 9 bases, with 14 bases separating them. Germline CDR1 MNHEY, CDR2 SVGAGI. CDR3 size: 15 residues. For the CDR3, the DNA is TGTGCCAGCAGTTACGGCCCCCACGGCGGTTCACCCCTCCACTTT. Protein sequence: CASSYGPHGGSPLHF.

The J gene is TRBJ2-5, the V gene TRBV4-2; D is unclear. CDR1 and CDR2 (germline): LGHNA, YNFKEQ. CDR3 length equals 15 residues. With 1 base removed from V and 0 bases from J, the gap between germline ends came to 9 bases. CDR3 residues: CASSQALSYQETQYF. The CDR3 nucleotides read TGTGCCAGCAGCCAAGCTCTTTCGTACCAAGAGACCCAGTACTTC.

This clonotype showed up just a few times. J is TRBJ2-7 and V is TRBV9, with D perhaps assigned TRBD1 or TRBD2 (5 bases each). Trimming took 1 base from V and 7 from J, leaving 12 bases between them. The CDR3 is made up of 13 amino acids. Germline V gene lookup returns CDR1 SGDLS and CDR2 YYNGEE. As DNA, the CDR3 is TGTGCCAGCAGCGTAAGAGGGACGGAAGAGCAGTACTTC. It specifies CASSVRGTEEQYF.

This clonotype was counted at least ten times. The chain joins TRBV11-1 to TRBJ1-1; tentatively, D is TRBD1 (6 bases). CDR3 size: 12 residues. V was trimmed by 5 bases and J by 11 bases, leaving 15 bases between them. The germline gives CDR1 SGHAT, CDR2 FQDESV (reference sequence). The CDR3 nucleotides are TGTGCCAGCAGCCCTTGGACAGATCCGGCTTTCTTT. It codes for CASSPWTDPAFF.

V is TRBV28 and J is TRBJ1-6; 9 nucleotides match TRBD1. From germline, CDR1 is MDHEN and CDR2 SYDVKM. The CDR3 loop spans 16 amino acids. V dropped 5 bases and J dropped 0; count of bases not matched to a gene: 2. The CDR3 loop is CASSTGGLSYNSPLHF. CDR3 DNA sequence: TGTGCCAGCAGTACAGGGGGCCTCTCCTATAATTCACCCCTCCACTTT.

There are a few counts of this clonotype. The chain couples TRBV6-6 to TRBJ2-7; 9 positions match TRBD1. V trimming: 0 bases; J trimming: 4 bases; junction bases outside the gene matches: 7. CDR3 length: 16 amino acids. Per germline, CDR1 MNHNY and CDR2 SVGAGI (reference sequence). This CDR3 reads CASSYSIGTGSYEQYF. The CDR3 nucleotides are TGTGCCAGCAGTTACTCGATCGGGACAGGGTCATACGAGCAGTACTTC.